This entry is about one T cell receptor beta chain. The germline CDR1 and CDR2 sequences are MDHEN and SYDVKM. With 10 bases clipped from V and 0 bases from J, the junction kept 11 bases outside the gene matches. The length of the CDR3 is 15 residues. This entry belongs to a study of blood T cell repertoires in COVID-19. Whole-study context: Italy, Spain and the United States were the sources of the convalescent and acute COVID-19 samples. In each case, the material was cDNA or gDNA derived from T cells, B-cell-depleted T cells, or PBMCs.

The authors' processing: Estimated nucleated cell counts came from reference gene primer amplification. This table comes from immunoSEQ multiplex PCR, and its TCRdb copy is limited to in-frame clones, with some not included. That table gives V, J and clone size, and the DNA gave D and trimming. The sample comprises roughly 290,000 clones, 75% to 90% of which are singletons, and around 0.8% rests with the top ten. This clonotype was sampled from a man younger than 40 with acute or convalescent COVID-19. The rearrangement joins TRBV28 to TRBJ2-7; TRBD1 aligns across 8 bases. The sequenced sample was peripheral blood. The CDR3 region has the DNA TGTGCCACCTTTGTCCGGGACAGGAGCTCCTACGAGCAGTACTTC. Translation gives CATFVRDRSSYEQYF. Combining the CDR3 with reference TRBV28 and TRBJ2-7 gives the whole variable domain DVKVTQSSRYLVKRTGEKVFLECVQDMDHENMFWYRQDPGLGLRLIYFSYDVKMKEKGDIPEGYSVSREKKERFSLILESASTNQTSMYLCATFVRDRSSYEQYFGPGTRLTVT.